The source of this T cell receptor beta chain is a study of technical replicates of blood from several donors. The ends were cut back, 4 bases at V and 11 bases at J, with 21 bases in the middle. Germline CDR1 is SGHRS and CDR2 is YFSETQ. This CDR3 is 15 amino acids long. Clones were sequenced by immunoSEQ multiplex PCR, and TCRdb holds only the in-frame ones, with some missing. The table has about 74,000 clones, more than 85% seen once. Source material: T cells isolated from PBMCs. The TCR sequence derives from a human donor in good health. The gene calls are TRBV5-1 and TRBJ1-4; D perhaps matches TRBD1 (5 bases). CDR3 sequence reads: CASSPQSGLMIKLFF. CDR3 sequence (DNA): TGCGCCAGCAGCCCTCAGTCAGGGCTAATGATCAAACTGTTTTTT.